Shown below are 25 T cell receptor beta chains from a single sample sequenced in a study of chemoradiotherapy in HPV16-positive cancers. Produced via immunoSEQ multiplex PCR; TCRdb's table is partial and in-frame only. This table has 12,000 or so clones, under 80% appearing once. The sample here was taken from a patient who underwent chemoradiotherapy. These receptors all come from a human donor with HPV-associated anogenital cancer.

The chain has TRBV9 and TRBJ2-1; D gene ambiguous. Deletions cut 0 bases from V and 2 bases from J, with 6 bases between. This CDR3 has 14 amino acids. The V gene's germline CDR1 is SGDLS and CDR2 YYNGEE. CDR3 sequence (DNA): TGTGCCAGCAGCGTAGACCCACCCTACAATGAGCAGTTCTTC. Protein product: CASSVDPPYNEQFF.

The chain links TRBV25-1 to TRBJ1-5, with D perhaps TRBD1 (5 bases). Germline V gene sequence: CDR1 MGHDK, CDR2 SYGVNS. The CDR3 has 17 amino acids. With 4 bases removed from V and 2 bases from J, the gap between germline ends came to 18 bases. This CDR3 reads CASSGDSTGWGNQPQHF. The CDR3, as DNA: TGTGCCAGCAGTGGGGACTCTACAGGCTGGGGCAATCAGCCCCAGCATTTT.

The chain employs TRBV5-6 and TRBJ2-1; D ambiguous. CDR1 and CDR2 from the germline V gene are SGHDT and YYEEEE. V shed 4 bases and J shed 2 bases, with 16 bases lying between them. The CDR3 is 16 residues long. The CDR3 region is CASSRRGNLPYNEQFF. The DNA for the CDR3 is TGTGCCAGCAGCCGCCGCGGAAATTTGCCCTACAATGAGCAGTTCTTC. Variable domain in full (rest from reference TRBV5-6 and TRBJ2-1): DAGVTQSPTHLIKTRGQQVTLRCSPKSGHDTVSWYQQALGQGPQFIFQYYEEEERQRGNFPDRFSGHQFPNYSSELNVNALLLGDSALYLCASSRRGNLPYNEQFFGPGTRLTVL.

The sample holds a few counts of this clone. This rearrangement joins TRBV9 to TRBJ2-1; 9 bases agree with TRBD1. This CDR3 region has 14 residues. V shed 0 bases, J shed 9 bases, and the junction held 4 bases outside the gene matches. Germline-derived CDR1 and CDR2 are SGDLS and YYNGEE. CDR3 sequence: CASSVDRGQSEQFF. The DNA for the CDR3 is TGTGCCAGCAGCGTAGACAGGGGGCAGAGTGAGCAGTTCTTC.

The chain recombines TRBV7-9 with TRBJ1-4; D gene uncertain. The CDR3 has 15 amino acids. CDR1 and CDR2 (germline): SEHNR, FQNEAQ (reference sequence). Trimming pared 5 bases from V and 8 bases from J, leaving 18 bases between. The CDR3 nucleotides are TGTGCCAGCAGCCACGGCCGTCCTGGGCAGGAAAAACTGTTTTTT. Its protein product is CASSHGRPGQEKLFF.

The chain recombines TRBV6-4 with TRBJ2-2, with TRBD2 identical over 7 bases. Unmatched junction bases numbered 9, after V lost 6 bases and J lost 5 bases. The CDR3 totals 15 residues. Germline CDR1 and CDR2: MRHNA and SNTAGT. Here the CDR3 DNA reads TGTGCCAGCAGAGACGAGGGAGGGGCGACCGGGGAGCTGTTTTTT. As protein: CASRDEGGATGELFF.

The chain is built from TRBV18 and TRBJ1-2, with D possibly matching TRBD1 (5 bases). CDR1 is KGHSH, CDR2 LQKENI, per germline. The V end lost 3 bases, the J end lost 3 bases, and 14 bases lay between the germline ends. CDR3 length: 15 amino acids. The CDR3 here is CASSPTGTIDYGYTF. CDR3 coding DNA: TGTGCCAGCTCACCTACCGGGACGATCGACTATGGCTACACCTTC.

The genes are TRBV5-1 and TRBJ2-5, with 10 bases matching TRBD1. V trimming: 4 bases; J trimming: 3 bases; junction bases outside the gene matches: 6. This CDR3 region has 15 residues. Germline lookup yields CDR1 SGHRS and CDR2 YFSETQ. The CDR3 protein is CASSPTGTGEETQYF. The CDR3 DNA is TGCGCCAGCAGCCCTACCGGGACAGGGGAAGAGACCCAGTACTTC.

The V and J genes are TRBV5-1 and TRBJ1-1; 7 bases are shared with TRBD1. Germline V gene lookup returns CDR1 SGHRS and CDR2 YFSETQ. The V gene end was trimmed by 1 base and the J gene end by 4 bases; junction bases not matched to a gene: 4. The CDR3 contains 14 residues. CDR3 coding DNA: TGCGCCAGCAGCTTGCGTCAGGGGGGCACTGAAGCTTTCTTT. Translating it yields CASSLRQGGTEAFF.

V gene TRBV9 combines with J gene TRBJ1-3, with D hard to call. The germline V and J ends were trimmed by 0 bases and 3 bases, with 7 bases remaining between them. Per germline, CDR1 SGDLS and CDR2 YYNGEE. This CDR3 contains 14 residues. CDR3 sequence (DNA): TGTGCCAGCAGCGTAGGGGTGGGTGGAAACACCATATATTTT. Translated, it gives CASSVGVGGNTIYF.

The chain links TRBV10-3 to TRBJ1-1; TRBD1 is a possible D gene (5 bases). The V gene's germline CDR1 is ENHRY and CDR2 SYGVKD. With 0 bases removed from V and 1 base from J, the gap between germline ends came to 21 bases. The CDR3 contains 19 residues. The DNA of the CDR3 is TGTGCCATCAGTGAGTCCAGGGCCAAGGCAGAGCGGGGGAACACTGAAGCTTTCTTT. The encoded protein is CAISESRAKAERGNTEAFF.

The chain has TRBV15 and TRBJ1-6; 7 nucleotides line up with TRBD1. V shed 5 bases and J 6 bases; nucleotides not matched to a gene: 13. The CDR3 is 17 residues long. The germline V gene has CDR1 LNHNV and CDR2 YYDKDF (reference sequence). Written as DNA, the CDR3 is TGTGCCACCAGCCCGAGAAGGGCCGGGACAGTTAATTCACCCCTCCACTTT. Protein sequence: CATSPRRAGTVNSPLHF. The whole variable domain, remainder taken from reference TRBV15 and TRBJ1-6, is DAMVIQNPRYQVTQFGKPVTLSCSQTLNHNVMYWYQQKSSQAPKLLFHYYDKDFNNEADTPDNFQSRRPNTSFCFLDIRSPGLGDTAMYLCATSPRRAGTVNSPLHFGNGTRLTVT.

J is TRBJ2-5 and V is TRBV7-2; the D is unclear. The V end was cut by 4 bases, the J end by 4 bases, with 13 bases between. The germline V gene has CDR1 SGHTA and CDR2 FQGNSA. This CDR3 spans 14 amino acids. CDR3 amino acids: CASSSYSVAETQYF. The CDR3 bases are TGTGCCAGCAGCTCCTACTCGGTAGCAGAGACCCAGTACTTC.

V is TRBV19 and J is TRBJ1-6; TRBD1 might be the D (6 bases). Germline V CDR1 and CDR2: LNHDA, SQIVND (reference sequence). The V and J ends lost 6 bases and 7 bases respectively, with 16 bases between them. The CDR3 runs 15 residues. The CDR3 region is CASRGPWTDNSPLHF. The DNA for the CDR3 is TGTGCCAGTAGAGGACCCTGGACAGACAATTCACCCCTCCACTTT.

This chain joins TRBV11-2 and TRBJ1-6; no clear D gene. CDR1 is SGHAT, CDR2 FQNNGV, per germline. This CDR3 contains 15 residues. Trimming took 1 base from V and 8 from J, leaving 12 bases between them. CDR3 coding DNA: TGTGCCAGCAGCTTAGGGTGGTTCGGGGATTCACCCCTCCACTTT. This sequence encodes CASSLGWFGDSPLHF.

The V gene is TRBV7-3, the J gene TRBJ2-2, with D possibly TRBD2 on 5 matching bases. Germline CDR1 is SGHTA and CDR2 is FQGTGA. Trimming pared 1 base from V and 0 bases from J, leaving 12 bases between. This CDR3 comprises 17 residues. This CDR3 is CASSLSPSSANTGELFF. The CDR3 DNA is TGTGCCAGCAGCTTAAGCCCTAGCTCGGCGAACACCGGGGAGCTGTTTTTT.

This clone turned up a few times. This sequence joins TRBV2 and TRBJ2-7, with D maybe TRBD2 (5 bases). Trimming pared 8 bases from V and 6 bases from J, leaving 8 bases between. Germline V gene sequence: CDR1 SNHLY, CDR2 FYNNEI. CDR3 length equals 10 residues. The CDR3 region is CASGGGEQYF. In nucleotides, the CDR3 is TGTGCCAGCGGCGGAGGCGAGCAGTACTTC.

The V call is TRBV4-3, the J call TRBJ2-1; no firm D call. The CDR3 length is 13 residues. Trimming took off 0 bases at V and 11 bases at J, with 11 bases between the two ends. From germline, CDR1 is LGHNA and CDR2 YSLEER. In DNA form, the CDR3 reads TGCGCCAGCAGCCAAGAAACTCTGGAGAAGCAGTTCTTC. It yields the protein CASSQETLEKQFF.

The J gene is TRBJ1-1, the V gene TRBV6-1, with TRBD1 as a possible D gene (6 bases). The CDR3 loop spans 16 amino acids. Germline V CDR1 and CDR2: MNHNS, SASEGT. V was clipped by 3 bases and J by 5 bases, with 19 bases between them. The CDR3 loop reads CASSDSGGGSRTEAFF. The CDR3 DNA reads TGTGCCAGCAGTGATTCCGGGGGCGGGTCGAGAACTGAAGCTTTCTTT.

V usage is TRBV7-2 and J usage is TRBJ1-5, with a weak D call TRBD1 (6 bases). This CDR3 has 14 residues. The V gene lost 8 bases and the J gene lost 7 bases, with 18 bases spanning the gap. Germline assignment: CDR1 SGHTA and CDR2 FQGNSA. Written as DNA, the CDR3 is TGTGCCAGCTCCGTGGGGGTAGGACAGCAGCCCCAGCATTTT. Amino acids: CASSVGVGQQPQHF.

The rearrangement links TRBV5-1 to TRBJ2-7, with 8 bases that match TRBD1. J gave up 2 bases and V 2 bases, and 3 bases lay outside the gene matches. The CDR3 is 14 residues long. The germline V gene encodes CDR1 SGHRS and CDR2 YFSETQ. CDR3 protein: CASSFQQGAYEQYF. DNA of the CDR3: TGCGCCAGCAGCTTCCAACAGGGGGCCTACGAGCAGTACTTC.

V and J are TRBV11-1 and TRBJ2-7; 14 bases agree with TRBD2. The CDR3 contains 17 residues. V lost 5 bases, J lost 3 bases, and 9 bases stayed unmatched. The germline V gene has CDR1 SGHAT and CDR2 FQDESV (reference sequence). The CDR3 DNA is TGTGCCAGCAGCCCCTTTAGCGGGACTAGCGGGGGCTACGAGCAGTACTTC. Translation gives CASSPFSGTSGGYEQYF. Combining the CDR3 with reference TRBV11-1 and TRBJ2-7 gives the whole variable domain EAEVAQSPRYKITEKSQAVAFWCDPISGHATLYWYRQILGQGPELLVQFQDESVVDDSQLPKDRFSAERLKGVDSTLKIQPAELGDSAMYLCASSPFSGTSGGYEQYFGPGTRLTVT.

V and J are TRBV7-2 and TRBJ2-7; 10 bases are shared with TRBD2. Per the germline V gene, CDR1 is SGHTA and CDR2 is FQGNSA. With V trimmed by 1 base and J by 4 bases, 7 bases remained unmatched. The CDR3 runs 16 residues. CDR3 residues: CASSLGGLAGVYEQYF. CDR3 sequence (DNA): TGTGCCAGCAGCTTAGGCGGGCTAGCGGGGGTTTACGAGCAGTACTTC.

This clone was seen only once. This rearrangement joins TRBV5-4 to TRBJ2-7; 11 positions agree with TRBD2. This CDR3 has 16 residues. V gave up 6 bases and J gave up 5 bases; unmatched junction bases: 13. The germline gives CDR1 SGHNT, CDR2 YYREEE (reference sequence). The CDR3 coding sequence is TGTGCCAGCACCTTAGGGACTAGCGGTGCGCGGGACGAGCAGTACTTC. This codes for CASTLGTSGARDEQYF. The entire variable domain, with the rest obtained from reference TRBV5-4 and TRBJ2-7, is as follows: ETGVTQSPTHLIKTRGQQVTLRCSSQSGHNTVSWYQQALGQGPQFIFQYYREEENGRGNFPPRFSGLQFPNYSSELNVNALELDDSALYLCASTLGTSGARDEQYFGPGTRLTVT.

This sequence joins TRBV18 and TRBJ1-2; TRBD1 is a possible D gene (6 bases). CDR1 and CDR2 from the germline V gene are KGHSH and LQKENI. This CDR3 is built from 13 residues. V was pared by 3 bases and J by 5 bases, with 10 bases between. In nucleotides, the CDR3 is TGTGCCAGCTCACCGGACAGTAAATATGGCTACACCTTC. It translates to CASSPDSKYGYTF. The entire variable domain, with the rest obtained from reference TRBV18 and TRBJ1-2, is as follows: NAGVMQNPRHLVRRRGQEARLRCSPMKGHSHVYWYRQLPEEGLKFMVYLQKENIIDESGMPKERFSAEFPKEGPSILRIQQVVRGDSAAYFCASSPDSKYGYTFGSGTRLTVV.